The T cell receptor beta chain described here comes from a study of blood T cells in healthy people across ages. Turning to the study itself: Every two T cells gave about one barcoded beta molecule via template switching. Whole-study findings and limits: It was the long-lived donors that had more naive CD4+ cells and higher diversity than aged donors.

V shed 4 bases and J 6 bases; nucleotides not matched to a gene: 12. The CDR3 length is 16 residues. CDR1 is SGHRS and CDR2 is YFSETQ in the germline V gene. A second 7 to 11 cycle PCR used barcoded and J-beta primers. A single record per CDR3 protein comes from TCRdb applying MiXCR to the 5' RACE reads. The table lists approximately 960,000 distinct CDR3 sequences, roughly 28% of them singletons. This clonotype was seen more than once but under ten times. What it binds is unknown. The same sample was also studied in work on T cells of mothers and their children.

This TCR was recovered from a woman aged 40 to 50 in good health. V gene TRBV5-1 combines with J gene TRBJ2-3, with TRBD1 identical over 9 bases. Sample: blood. CDR3 DNA: TGCGCCAGCAGCCGGGGACAGGGCGTTAATACGGATACGCAGTATTTT. Translation gives CASSRGQGVNTDTQYF.